This T cell receptor (beta chain) came from a study of blood T cells in healthy people across ages. CDR3 size: 12 residues. Germline-derived CDR1 and CDR2 are SQVTM and ANQGSEA. Trimming shortened V by 5 bases and J by 0 bases, and 7 bases separated the two germline ends. The table lists this clonotype with many counts. Alongside a J-beta primer mix, a sample-barcoded 5' primer served in a second PCR lasting roughly 7 to 12 cycles. TCRdb reprocessed the 5' RACE reads with MiXCR, giving one entry per CDR3 protein. The sample consists of around 650,000 distinct CDR3 sequences, about 34% of them appearing once.

The receptor comes from a woman older than 75 in good health. The V call is TRBV29-1, the J call TRBJ2-5, with D uncertain. Sequencing used blood. The CDR3 sequence: CSVRAYQETQYF. The CDR3 region has the DNA TGCAGCGTTCGGGCATACCAAGAGACCCAGTACTTC.